A single TCR beta chain is shown here with its context. As processed by the authors: How many nucleated cells were present was estimated from reference gene primer amplification. The assay was immunoSEQ multiplex PCR, and TCRdb's table has in-frame clones only and misses some. The V and J calls and clone size were taken over from that table, and D and trimming were inferred from the DNA. This table holds roughly 70,000 clones, 86% found once. These data come from a study of blood T cell repertoires in COVID-19. Study-level background: Acute-phase and convalescent COVID-19 samples originated in the United States, Italy and Spain. In each case, the material was cDNA or gDNA derived from T cells, B-cell-depleted T cells, or PBMCs.

The CDR3 contains 14 residues. After removal of 2 bases from V and 5 bases from J, the junction contained 2 bases not matched to a gene. Germline V gives CDR1 LNHDA, CDR2 SQIVND (reference sequence). Source material: peripheral blood. The chain uses TRBV19 and TRBJ2-5; 10 bases align to TRBD2. This TCR came from a man aged 70 or older with active COVID-19. The CDR3 nucleotides read TGTGCCAGTAGTATAATAGCGGGAGGTGAGACCCAGTACTTC. It yields the protein CASSIIAGGETQYF.